Detailed here is one TCR beta chain. V dropped 4 bases and J dropped 10 bases, with 11 bases sitting between them. The CDR3 length is 13 residues. Germline CDR1 is SGHTA and CDR2 is FQGNSA. This sample is part of a study of CD8+CD57+ T cells in acquired aplastic anemia. At the level of the study: Where healthy donors were concerned, CD4+ cells averaged approximately 10 million reads.

The study profiled TCR beta VDJ and CDR3 using genomic DNA as template. TCRdb analysed the reads with MiXCR anew, one entry per CDR3 protein. The sample carries about 110,000 distinct CDR3 sequences, approximately 49% recorded once. The TCR comes from a human donor in good health, serving as a control. Sequenced: sorted CD4+, CD8+, or CD8+CD57+ T cells (not recorded which) from PBMCs. The V gene is TRBV7-2, the J gene TRBJ1-6, with D perhaps matching TRBD1 (5 bases). The CDR3 sequence: CASSYRTASPLHF. CDR3 coding DNA: TGTGCCAGCAGCTACAGGACGGCATCACCCCTCCACTTT.